A selection of T cell receptor beta chains follows, all from one sample in a study of T cell changes during pregnancy in multiple sclerosis. The protocol was immunoSEQ multiplex PCR, while the TCRdb copy is restricted to in-frame clones and leaves out a portion. This table has over 45,000 clones, about nine tenths appearing once. The sequencing used CD4+ T cells from peripheral blood mononuclear cells, collected in the first trimester of pregnancy. The source is a female donor with multiple sclerosis, enrolled in a pregnancy study. Each CDR3 is given with its conserved first and last residue. A D gene is named only where the DNA matches it firmly. Expanded clones are given a class, and other clones once, few, many or no size at all.

size,J,V,D,CDR3,DNA
.,TRBJ1-1,TRBV5-1,.,CASSLTGVNTEAFF,TGCGCCAGCAGCTTGACGGGGGTGAACACTGAAGCTTTCTTT
.,TRBJ2-7,TRBV9,.,CASSTDPSLGGSQYF,TGTGCCAGCAGCACCGACCCCTCCCTAGGCGGTTCGCAGTACTTC
.,TRBJ1-6,TRBV13,.,CASSFFGLALHF,TGTGCCAGCAGCTTCTTCGGGTTGGCCCTCCACTTT
.,TRBJ1-4,TRBV9,.,CASSRGPATNEKLFF,TGTGCCAGCAGCCGAGGCCCTGCAACTAATGAAAAACTGTTTTTT
.,TRBJ2-2,TRBV6-5,TRBD2,CASSGLAKGTGELFF,TGTGCCAGCAGCGGACTAGCGAAGGGCACCGGGGAGCTGTTTTTT
once,TRBJ2-2,TRBV7-7,.,CAIRKGELFF,TGTGCTATCCGTAAAGGGGAGCTGTTTTTT
.,TRBJ2-1,TRBV5-5,.,CASSQPTGRGNEQFF,TGTGCCAGCAGCCAGCCTACAGGGCGCGGCAATGAGCAGTTCTTC
.,TRBJ1-2,TRBV11-1,.,CASSLRDGVGYTF,TGTGCCAGCAGCCTGCGGGACGGCGTAGGCTACACCTTC
once,TRBJ2-7,TRBV29-1,TRBD1,CSAPGQGLDEQYF,TGCAGCGCCCCGGGACAGGGTTTGGACGAGCAGTACTTC
.,TRBJ1-5,TRBV4-1,.,CASSQDRRGRSNQPQHF,TGCGCCAGCAGCCAAGATCGTCGGGGTAGGAGCAATCAGCCCCAGCATTTT
.,TRBJ2-5,TRBV9,.,CASSVSEGVETQYF,TGTGCCAGCAGCGTTTCTGAGGGAGTGGAGACCCAGTACTTC
.,TRBJ2-5,TRBV6-1,.,CASRTREGSEGTQYF,TGTGCCAGCAGGACCAGGGAAGGGTCCGAAGGGACCCAGTACTTC
.,TRBJ1-6,TRBV6-1,.,CASSEFGSRNSPLHF,TGTGCCAGCAGTGAATTCGGGAGCCGTAATTCACCCCTCCACTTT
.,TRBJ2-5,TRBV4-2,.,CASSPSSETQYF,TGTGCCAGCAGCCCCTCTTCGGAGACCCAGTACTTC
.,TRBJ2-1,TRBV2,.,CASSGGSGSIYNEQFF,TGTGCCAGCAGTGGGGGGTCCGGGAGCATTTACAATGAGCAGTTCTTC
.,TRBJ2-2,TRBV11-3,.,CASSSRGSTGELFF,TGTGCCAGCAGCTCCCGGGGGAGCACCGGGGAGCTGTTTTTT
once,TRBJ2-3,TRBV27,.,CASSSIVTRTDTQYF,TGTGCCAGCAGTTCCATAGTTACCCGCACAGATACGCAGTATTTT
.,TRBJ2-7,TRBV5-1,.,CASSPGLPIAIPYEQYF,TGCGCCAGCAGCCCGGGACTCCCGATAGCGATTCCCTACGAGCAGTACTTC
.,TRBJ1-4,TRBV18,.,CASSPPYGTTNEKLFF,TGTGCCAGCTCACCACCCTATGGTACAACTAATGAAAAACTGTTTTTT
.,TRBJ2-6,TRBV5-1,TRBD1,CASKTGGPQEANVLTF,TGCGCCAGTAAGACAGGGGGCCCCCAAGAGGCCAACGTCCTGACTTTC
.,TRBJ1-1,TRBV11-3,.,CASSLGGLNTEAFF,TGTGCCAGCAGCTTAGGAGGCTTGAACACTGAAGCTTTCTTT
.,TRBJ2-1,TRBV7-2,.,CASSLARSFEQFF,TGTGCCAGCAGCTTAGCGCGTAGTTTTGAGCAGTTCTTC
.,TRBJ2-7,TRBV19,TRBD2,CASSISAGESGEQYF,TGTGCCAGTAGTATATCGGCGGGAGAATCTGGCGAGCAGTACTTC
.,TRBJ1-6,TRBV6-1,.,CASRDRSSYNSPLHF,TGTGCCAGCAGGGACAGAAGCTCCTATAATTCACCCCTCCACTTT
.,TRBJ2-1,TRBV5-8,TRBD2,CASSLGLAGGSYNEQFF,TGTGCCAGCAGCTTGGGACTAGCGGGAGGGTCCTACAATGAGCAGTTCTTC
.,TRBJ2-1,TRBV10-3,.,CAISESRENMFF,TGTGCCATCAGTGAATCCCGGGAGAATATGTTCTTC
.,TRBJ1-2,TRBV29-1,.,CSVNQELGYGYTF,TGCAGCGTTAATCAGGAACTAGGCTATGGCTACACCTTC
.,TRBJ2-1,TRBV30,TRBD2,CAWKGGLAGFAYNEQFF,TGTGCCTGGAAAGGAGGACTAGCGGGGTTTGCCTACAATGAGCAGTTCTTC
.,TRBJ1-1,TRBV5-6,.,CASSSLEMNTEAFF,TGTGCCAGCAGCTCCTTAGAGATGAACACTGAAGCTTTCTTT
.,TRBJ2-1,TRBV6-1,.,CASRLDLSYNEQFF,TGTGCCAGCCGGCTAGACTTGTCCTACAATGAGCAGTTCTTC
.,TRBJ2-2,TRBV7-3,.,CASSLLISGNTGELFF,TGTGCCAGCAGCTTACTTATTAGCGGTAACACCGGGGAGCTGTTTTTT
.,TRBJ1-5,TRBV18,.,CASSTLDLYSNQPQHF,TGTGCCAGCTCAACCCTGGACTTATATAGCAATCAGCCCCAGCATTTT
.,TRBJ1-3,TRBV9,TRBD1,CASSAVPGQTNYGNTIYF,TGTGCCAGCAGCGCCGTTCCGGGACAGACCAATTATGGAAACACCATATATTTT
.,TRBJ2-1,TRBV7-9,TRBD2,CASSPSGNEQFF,TGTGCCAGCAGTCCTAGCGGAAATGAGCAGTTCTTC
.,TRBJ2-3,TRBV2,.,CASARRGGGTDTQYF,TGTGCCAGCGCCCGACGAGGCGGCGGCACAGATACGCAGTATTTT
once,TRBJ1-2,TRBV19,TRBD1,CASSTRQGARGYTF,TGTGCCAGTAGTACAAGACAGGGGGCGAGGGGCTACACCTTC
.,TRBJ2-1,TRBV10-3,TRBD1,CAISGVQGSEQFF,TGTGCCATCAGCGGGGTACAGGGGAGTGAGCAGTTCTTC
many,TRBJ2-7,TRBV27,TRBD1,CASSRTGGYEQYF,TGTGCCAGCAGTCGGACAGGGGGCTACGAGCAGTACTTC
.,TRBJ2-5,TRBV27,TRBD2,CASSLRGAGGETQYF,TGTGCCAGCAGTTTAAGGGGAGCGGGGGGAGAGACCCAGTACTTC
.,TRBJ2-2,TRBV2,TRBD2,CALQGSGVTGELFF,TGTGCCCTCCAAGGGAGCGGGGTCACCGGGGAGCTGTTTTTT
few,TRBJ1-3,TRBV7-9,.,CASSFSGNTIYF,TGTGCCAGCAGCTTCTCGGGAAACACCATATATTTT
.,TRBJ2-7,TRBV13,TRBD1,CASSFARGEQYF,TGTGCCAGCAGCTTCGCCAGGGGGGAGCAGTACTTC
.,TRBJ1-2,TRBV6-5,TRBD1,CASSPSGGRNYGYTF,TGTGCCAGCAGTCCATCAGGGGGACGTAACTATGGCTACACCTTC
.,TRBJ2-3,TRBV9,.,CASSVGVGASTDTQYF,TGTGCCAGCAGCGTAGGGGTGGGAGCGAGCACAGATACGCAGTATTTT
.,TRBJ2-2,TRBV4-2,.,CASSQDIGGTGELFF,TGTGCCAGCAGCCAAGATATCGGCGGCACCGGGGAGCTGTTTTTT
.,TRBJ1-1,TRBV5-4,.,CASSWWAESEAFF,TGTGCCAGCAGCTGGTGGGCAGAGAGCGAAGCTTTCTTT
.,TRBJ2-4,TRBV2,TRBD1,CASRGTEDIQYF,TGTGCCAGCAGAGGGACAGAGGACATTCAGTACTTC
.,TRBJ1-1,TRBV5-6,.,CASSFRAGILNTEAFF,TGTGCCAGCAGCTTCCGGGCAGGGATTTTGAACACTGAAGCTTTCTTT
.,TRBJ1-1,TRBV9,TRBD1,CASSVGQVNTEAFF,TGTGCCAGCAGCGTGGGACAGGTGAACACTGAAGCTTTCTTT
.,TRBJ1-5,TRBV28,.,CASSLRGYYSNQPQHF,TGTGCCAGCAGTTTGAGGGGGTACTATAGCAATCAGCCCCAGCATTTT
.,TRBJ1-5,TRBV18,TRBD1,CASSPGQAHQPQHF,TGTGCCAGCTCACCGGGACAGGCACATCAGCCCCAGCATTTT
.,TRBJ2-5,TRBV2,TRBD1,CASSPDRGHQETQYF,TGTGCCAGCAGTCCGGACAGGGGGCATCAAGAGACCCAGTACTTC
few,TRBJ1-1,TRBV9,.,CASSVGRAHAEAFF,TGTGCCAGCAGCGTTGGCAGGGCACATGCTGAAGCTTTCTTT
.,TRBJ1-1,TRBV28,TRBD1,CASRTGQLQGTEAFF,TGTGCCAGCAGAACGGGACAGCTACAAGGGACTGAAGCTTTCTTT
.,TRBJ2-2,TRBV5-5,.,CASSPTGTQNTGELFF,TGTGCCAGCAGCCCGACCGGGACTCAAAACACCGGGGAGCTGTTTTTT
.,TRBJ1-3,TRBV6-6,TRBD1,CASSYDRGGNTIYF,TGTGCCAGCAGTTACGACAGGGGAGGAAACACCATATATTTT
few,TRBJ1-1,TRBV30,.,CAWTVGGTEAFF,TGTGCCTGGACGGTAGGGGGCACTGAAGCTTTCTTT
.,TRBJ1-2,TRBV6-5,.,CASSITQGRFGYTF,TGTGCCAGCAGCATCACTCAGGGTAGATTCGGCTACACCTTC
.,TRBJ2-7,TRBV9,.,CASSVSSGEQYF,TGTGCCAGCAGCGTATCATCGGGCGAGCAGTACTTC
.,TRBJ2-2,TRBV15,TRBD2,CATSRTSGPANTGELFF,TGTGCCACCAGCCGAACTAGCGGACCCGCGAACACCGGGGAGCTGTTTTTT